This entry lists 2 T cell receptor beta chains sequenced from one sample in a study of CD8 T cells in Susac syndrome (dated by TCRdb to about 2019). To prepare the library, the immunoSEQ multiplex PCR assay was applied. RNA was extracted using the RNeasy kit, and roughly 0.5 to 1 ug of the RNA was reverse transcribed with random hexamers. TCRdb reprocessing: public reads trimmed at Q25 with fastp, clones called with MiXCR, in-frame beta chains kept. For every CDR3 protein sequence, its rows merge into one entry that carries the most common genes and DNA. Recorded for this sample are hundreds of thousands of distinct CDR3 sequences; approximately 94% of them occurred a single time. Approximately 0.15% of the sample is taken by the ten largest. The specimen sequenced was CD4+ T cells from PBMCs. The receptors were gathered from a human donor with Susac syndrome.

The CDR3 coding sequence is TGCAGCGTTGAGAGACAGGGGCAGGGTGAGCAGTTCTTC. It translates to CSVERQGQGEQFF. J is TRBJ2-1 and V is TRBV29-1; 8 bases match TRBD1. In germline, CDR1 is SQVTM, CDR2 ANQGSEA. The CDR3 contains 13 residues. V lost 3 bases, J lost 9 bases, and 7 bases stayed unmatched.

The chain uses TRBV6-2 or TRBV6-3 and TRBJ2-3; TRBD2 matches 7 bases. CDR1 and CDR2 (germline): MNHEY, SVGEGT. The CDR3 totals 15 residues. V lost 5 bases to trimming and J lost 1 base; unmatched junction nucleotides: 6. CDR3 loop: CASSPFRGGTDTQYF. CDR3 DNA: TGTGCCAGCAGTCCCTTTCGGGGGGGCACAGATACGCAGTATTTT.